This T cell receptor (beta chain) emerged from a study of early T cells in non-severe SARS-CoV-2 infection. Study-wide points: Sequences matched to VDJdb favored anti-spike CD8 responses, while private and CD4 specificities were missed.

This CDR3 region has 14 residues. V gave up 6 bases and J gave up 4 bases, with 16 bases separating them. MiXCR was run by TCRdb on the 5' RACE reads, yielding one entry per CDR3 protein. Of around 70,000 distinct CDR3 sequences listed, roughly an eighth are singletons. This clonotype was observed many times. Its antigen remains unidentified. The V call is TRBV12-3 or TRBV12-4, the J call TRBJ2-7; no definite D call. Sample: whole blood. The receptor's source is an adult who was a healthcare worker with PCR-confirmed SARS-CoV-2 infection or an uninfected control (not recorded which). In nucleotides, the CDR3 is TGTGCCAGCAGGCCGAGCTCAACGTCTTACGAGCAGTACTTC. As protein: CASRPSSTSYEQYF.